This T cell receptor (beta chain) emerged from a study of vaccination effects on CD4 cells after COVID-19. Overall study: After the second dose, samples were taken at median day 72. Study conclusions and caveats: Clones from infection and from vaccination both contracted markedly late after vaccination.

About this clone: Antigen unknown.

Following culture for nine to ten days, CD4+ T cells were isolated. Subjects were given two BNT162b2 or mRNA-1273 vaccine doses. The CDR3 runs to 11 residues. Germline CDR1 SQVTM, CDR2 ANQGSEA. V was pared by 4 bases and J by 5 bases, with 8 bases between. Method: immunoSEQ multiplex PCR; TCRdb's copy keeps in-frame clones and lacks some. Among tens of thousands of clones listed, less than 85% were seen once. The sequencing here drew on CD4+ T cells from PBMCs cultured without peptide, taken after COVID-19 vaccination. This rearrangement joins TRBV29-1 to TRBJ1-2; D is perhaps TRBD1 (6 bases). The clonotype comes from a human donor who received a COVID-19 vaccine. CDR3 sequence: CSVVGGYGYTF. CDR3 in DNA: TGCAGCGTTGTAGGGGGTTATGGCTACACCTTC.